The text below deals with one T cell receptor beta chain. In the study's own analysis: Estimation of nucleated cell counts relied on the amplification of reference gene primers. Clones were read by immunoSEQ multiplex PCR, and TCRdb kept only the in-frame ones, dropping some. That table gives V, J and clone size, and the DNA gave D and trimming. The sample shows approximately 180,000 clones, approximately 83% of them seen only once. The data stem from a study of blood T cell repertoires in COVID-19. About the research overall: Both acute and convalescent COVID-19 samples were obtained from the United States, Italy and Spain. In each case, the material was cDNA or gDNA derived from T cells, B-cell-depleted T cells, or PBMCs.

CDR3 length equals 14 residues. V lost 6 bases and J lost 2, with 13 bases in between. Germline CDR1 reads MNHEY; CDR2 reads SVGAGI. This sequence originates from a man aged 60 to 69 with acute or convalescent COVID-19. The sample was peripheral blood. The genes are TRBV6-5 and TRBJ1-1; D is perhaps TRBD1 (5 bases). The CDR3 spells CASSNRGANTEAFF. The CDR3, as DNA: TGTGCCAGCAGCAACCGCGGGGCAAACACTGAAGCTTTCTTT.